The clone carrying this T cell receptor beta chain appeared many times. These data come from a study of regulatory T cells in long-lasting Graves disease. Investigators prepared the TCR beta libraries by applying iRepertoire HTBI primers and Arm-PCR of CDR3 regions. TCRdb re-called the multiplex PCR reads with MiXCR, one entry per CDR3 protein. Of about 420,000 distinct CDR3 sequences listed, about 16% are singletons. Time point given: newly diagnosed GD, antithyroid drugs for less than 3 months. From RNA extracted from PBMCs, the TCR library was made. CDR1 is SEHNR and CDR2 is FQNEAQ in the germline V gene (reference sequence). CDR3 length: 16 residues. After removal of 6 bases from V and 2 bases from J, the junction contained 12 bases not matched to a gene. Another study also made use of these data, one on T cells in Graves' hyperthyroidism and ophthalmopathy. That source adds: Initially, a first-round RT-PCR of the TCR CDR3 employed the HTBI primer set.

The chain employs TRBV7-9 and TRBJ2-7; 8 bases are a match to TRBD2. The input for sequencing was peripheral blood mononuclear cells (PBMCs), taken at new diagnosis, from a patient treated with antithyroid drugs. This receptor was obtained from a woman between 18 and 30 years old with Graves disease. Here the CDR3 reads CASSSRGGRLTYEQYF. The CDR3 bases are TGTGCCAGCAGTTCGAGGGGCGGGAGGCTAACCTACGAGCAGTACTTC.